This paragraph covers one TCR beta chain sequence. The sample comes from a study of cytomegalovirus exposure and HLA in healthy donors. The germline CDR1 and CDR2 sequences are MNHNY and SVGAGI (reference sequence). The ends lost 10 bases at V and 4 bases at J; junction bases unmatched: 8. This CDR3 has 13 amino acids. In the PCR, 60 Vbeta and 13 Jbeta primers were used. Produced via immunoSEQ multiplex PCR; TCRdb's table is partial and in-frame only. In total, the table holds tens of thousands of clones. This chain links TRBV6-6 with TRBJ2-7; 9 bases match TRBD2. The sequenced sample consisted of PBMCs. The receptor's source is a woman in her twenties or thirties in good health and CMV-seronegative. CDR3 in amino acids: CATASGGLYEQYF. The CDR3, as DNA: TGTGCCACAGCGAGCGGGGGGCTATACGAGCAGTACTTC.